Listed here is a single T cell receptor beta chain. The sample holds many counts of this clonotype. This clone's antigen is unknown. No base-level quality is on record; no much larger clone is a single base apart. Trimming costs V 1 base and J 2 bases, and their ends lie 8 bases apart. The CDR3, from cysteine to phenylalanine, totals 14 residues. The kept DNA is CDR3 alone, 42 bases in frame from the first base. CDR1 and CDR2 are drawn from the germline V gene (reference sequence): LNHDA, SQIVND. In the study, sorted CD4+ and CD8+ blood T cells from patients with severe aplastic anemia and from healthy subjects underwent deep sequencing of TCR repertoires. Ficoll-Paque density gradient centrifugation was used to isolate peripheral blood mononuclear cells. Before DNA was extracted, CD4+ and CD8+ T cells were sorted using either FACS or magnetic beads. The data were taken from a study of CD8+CD57+ T cells in acquired aplastic anemia listed by TCRdb under 2018. About the investigation overall: A mean of approximately 3 ug of DNA, ranging from roughly 0.2 to 30 ug, was extracted from sorted CD4+ and CD8+ cells. For healthy donor samples, the average read count was about 10 million for CD4+ cells and roughly 11 million for CD8+ cells. The investigation overall reported the following: Roughly 30 CD8+ CDR3 sequences were found to be shared between patients and controls, but these sequences appeared to be highly expressed in patients and within the immunodominant clones of the patients. Between patients and healthy controls, no significant difference in CD8+ Simpson's diversity was found (P=0.060).

Genomic DNA served as template for TCR beta VDJ combination and CDR3 sequence profiling. TCR repertoire sequencing was run on an Illumina HiSeq 2000. As for the authors' bioinformatics: Repertoire assessment relied on Simpson's diversity index, CDR3 size and DJ length profiles, and TRBV/TRBJ rearrangement plots. The most abundant DNA sequence in the deep sequencing data was defined as the immunodominant clone. CDR3 amino acid sequences were screened for sharing across subjects and were compared with published repertoires and the VDJdb database. Through fastp at Q25 and MiXCR, TCRdb rebuilt clones from the public reads, retaining in-frame beta chains. Rows matching on CDR3 protein sequence are summarized as one entry with the most common DNA and genes. The V and J calls reflect TCRdb's pipeline rather than the authors' work. The sample yields about 180,000 distinct CDR3 sequences; 40% to 55% were counted once. The ten largest clones capture approximately 2.9% of the sample.

The chain is made from TRBV19 and TRBJ1-2; the D gene identity is not certain. Sample: sorted CD4+, CD8+, or CD8+CD57+ T cells (not recorded which) from PBMCs. This TCR derives from a human donor in good health. The CDR3 protein: CASSIGPKNYGYTF. The DNA reads TGTGCCAGTAGTATAGGGCCCAAGAACTATGGCTACACCTTC.